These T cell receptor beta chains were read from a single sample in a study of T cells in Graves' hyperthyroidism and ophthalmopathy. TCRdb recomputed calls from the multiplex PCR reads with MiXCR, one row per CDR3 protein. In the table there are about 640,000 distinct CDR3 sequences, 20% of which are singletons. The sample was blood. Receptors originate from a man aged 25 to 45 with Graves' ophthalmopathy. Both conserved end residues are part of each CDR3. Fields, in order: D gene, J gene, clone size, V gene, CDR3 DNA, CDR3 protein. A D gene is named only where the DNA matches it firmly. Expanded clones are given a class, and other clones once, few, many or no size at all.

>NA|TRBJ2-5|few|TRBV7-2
TGCACCAGCACGAGGGTCGATGGGAGCCAGTACTTC
CTSTRVDGSQYF
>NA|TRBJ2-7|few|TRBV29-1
TGCAGCGCCTCGGGACCTACGCCCTACGAGCAGTACTTC
CSASGPTPYEQYF
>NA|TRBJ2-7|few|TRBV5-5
TGTGCCAGCAGCATAGACTCCTTCTACGAGCAGTACTTC
CASSIDSFYEQYF
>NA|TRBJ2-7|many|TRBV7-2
TGTGCCAGCAGCTTCCCTGCACCCGAGCAGTACTTC
CASSFPAPEQYF
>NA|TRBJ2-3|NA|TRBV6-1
TGTGCCAGCAGTGAAGGCTGGGGAGCAGATACGCAGTATTTT
CASSEGWGADTQYF
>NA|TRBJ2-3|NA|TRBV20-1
TGCAGTGCCCCGACTGACCCTAGCACAAATACGCAGTATTTT
CSAPTDPSTNTQYF
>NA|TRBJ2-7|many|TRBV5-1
TGCGCCAGCAGCTTCGGGCAGAGCTCCTACGAGCAGTACTTC
CASSFGQSSYEQYF
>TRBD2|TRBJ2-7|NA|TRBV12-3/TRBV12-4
TGTGCCAGCCGCCATGGGACTAGCGGTTTGTACGAGCAGTACTTC
CASRHGTSGLYEQYF
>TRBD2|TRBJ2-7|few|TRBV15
TGTGCCACCAGCAGAGGCGTTAGCGGGTCTTCCTACGAGCAGTACTTC
CATSRGVSGSSYEQYF
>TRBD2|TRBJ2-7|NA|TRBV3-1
TGTGCCAGCAGCCAAGATGAAGGGCTAGCGGGAGGGCCGGGGTACGAGCAGTACTTC
CASSQDEGLAGGPGYEQYF
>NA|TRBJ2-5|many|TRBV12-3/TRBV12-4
TGTGCCAGCAGTTATGCCCCAGGGGAGGGCCAAGAGACCCAGTACTTC
CASSYAPGEGQETQYF
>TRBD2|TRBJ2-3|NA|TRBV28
TGTGCCAGCAGGCGGACTAGCGGGACGAGCACAGATACGCAGTATTTT
CASRRTSGTSTDTQYF
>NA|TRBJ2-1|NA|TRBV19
TGTGCCAGCAGCGGCTCCTACAATGAGCAGTTCTTC
CASSGSYNEQFF
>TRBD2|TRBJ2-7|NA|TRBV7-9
TGTGCCAGCAGCTTAAGCGGCGGGAGTGGCTCCTACGAGCAGTACTTC
CASSLSGGSGSYEQYF
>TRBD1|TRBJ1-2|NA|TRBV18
TGTGCCAGCTCACCAGGACAGGGGACAGGGTTTGGCTACACCTTC
CASSPGQGTGFGYTF
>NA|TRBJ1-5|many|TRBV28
TGTGCCAGCAGTTTTTCCCAATCCCCCGGGAGGAGCAATCAGCCCCAGCATTTT
CASSFSQSPGRSNQPQHF
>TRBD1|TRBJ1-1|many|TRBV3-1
TGTGCCAGCAGCCACCATCAACAGGGGGCACTGGAAGCTTTCTTT
CASSHHQQGALEAFF
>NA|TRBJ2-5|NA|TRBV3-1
TGTGCCAGCAGCCAAGATCCGCCGAATCAAGAGACCCAGTACTTC
CASSQDPPNQETQYF